This TCR beta chain was observed in a study of T cells in Graves' hyperthyroidism and ophthalmopathy. As for the study in general: Upon initial diagnosis and before any treatment, peripheral blood was collected.

Stable Graves' hyperthyroidism denoted no ophthalmopathy progression over 18 months. V gave up 8 bases and J gave up 2 bases, with 13 bases separating them. CDR1 and CDR2 from the germline V gene are SGHRS and YFSETQ. The CDR3 runs 13 residues. TCR beta CDR3 regions were amplified from RNA. The TCR CDR3 was amplified in a first-round RT-PCR using the HTBI primer set. TCRdb re-derived calls from the multiplex PCR reads in MiXCR, one entry per CDR3 protein. The profile shows roughly 570,000 distinct CDR3 sequences, around 16% of them singletons. This receptor was taken from a woman aged 25 to 39 with Graves' hyperthyroidism. Sequenced sample: blood. The rearrangement joins TRBV5-1 to TRBJ1-2, with D perhaps matching TRBD1 (5 bases). CDR3 protein: CASSTATNYGYTF. The CDR3 DNA is TGCGCCAGTTCGACAGCGACCAACTATGGCTACACCTTC.